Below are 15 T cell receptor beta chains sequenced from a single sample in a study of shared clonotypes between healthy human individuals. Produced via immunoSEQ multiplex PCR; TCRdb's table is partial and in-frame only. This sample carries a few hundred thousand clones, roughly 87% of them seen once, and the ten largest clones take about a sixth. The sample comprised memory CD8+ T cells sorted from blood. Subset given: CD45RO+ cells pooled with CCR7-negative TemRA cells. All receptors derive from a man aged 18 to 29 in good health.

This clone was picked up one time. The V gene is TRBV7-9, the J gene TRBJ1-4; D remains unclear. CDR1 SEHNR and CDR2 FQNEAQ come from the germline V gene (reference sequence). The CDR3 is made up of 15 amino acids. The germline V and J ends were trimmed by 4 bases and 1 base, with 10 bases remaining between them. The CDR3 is CASSSGYRTNEKLFF. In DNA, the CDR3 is TGTGCCAGCAGCTCCGGGTACAGAACTAATGAAAAACTGTTTTTT.

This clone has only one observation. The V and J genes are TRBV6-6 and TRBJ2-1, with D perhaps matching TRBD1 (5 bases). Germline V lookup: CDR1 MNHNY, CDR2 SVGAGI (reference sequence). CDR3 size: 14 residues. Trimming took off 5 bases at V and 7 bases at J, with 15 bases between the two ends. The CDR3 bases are TGTGCCAGCAGTGGGATGGACATGGGGAATGAGCAGTTCTTC. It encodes CASSGMDMGNEQFF.

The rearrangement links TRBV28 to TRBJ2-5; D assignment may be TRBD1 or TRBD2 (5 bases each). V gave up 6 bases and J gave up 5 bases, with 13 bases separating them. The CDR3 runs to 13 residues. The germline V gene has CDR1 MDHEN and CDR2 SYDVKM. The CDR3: CASRGSRGETQYF. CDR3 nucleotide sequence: TGTGCCAGCAGGGGGAGCCGGGGCGAGACCCAGTACTTC.

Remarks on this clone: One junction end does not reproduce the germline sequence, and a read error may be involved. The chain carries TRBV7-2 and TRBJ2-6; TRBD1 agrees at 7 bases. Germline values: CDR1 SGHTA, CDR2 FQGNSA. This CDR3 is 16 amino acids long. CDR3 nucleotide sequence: TGTGCCAGCAGCTTAGCAGGGGGCTCCGGGGCCAACGTCCTGACCTTC. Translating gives CASSLAGGSGANVLTF. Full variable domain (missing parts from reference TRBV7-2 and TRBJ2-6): GAGVSQSPSNKVTEKGKDVELRCDPISGHTALYWYRQSLGQGLEFLIYFQGNSAPDKSGLPSDRFSAERTGGSVSTLTIQRTQQEDSAVYLCASSLAGGSGANVLTFGAGSRLTVL.

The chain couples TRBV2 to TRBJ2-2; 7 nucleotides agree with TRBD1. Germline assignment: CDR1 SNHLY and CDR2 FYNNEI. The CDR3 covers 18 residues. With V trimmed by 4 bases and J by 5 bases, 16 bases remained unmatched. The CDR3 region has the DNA TGTGCCAGCAGTGTTGGGTTTCAGGGGGTGAGGAAAACCGGGGAGCTGTTTTTT. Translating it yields CASSVGFQGVRKTGELFF.

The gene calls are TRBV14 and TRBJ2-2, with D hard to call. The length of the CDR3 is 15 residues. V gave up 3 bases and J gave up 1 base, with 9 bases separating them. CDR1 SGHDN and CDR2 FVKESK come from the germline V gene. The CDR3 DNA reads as TGTGCCAGCAGCCATTGGCAACAGAACACCGGGGAGCTGTTTTTT. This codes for CASSHWQQNTGELFF.

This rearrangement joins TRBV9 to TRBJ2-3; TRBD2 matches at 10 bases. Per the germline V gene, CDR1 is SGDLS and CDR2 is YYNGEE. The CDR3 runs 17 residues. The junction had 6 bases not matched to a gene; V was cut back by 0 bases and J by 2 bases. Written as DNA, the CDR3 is TGTGCCAGCAGCGTAGAAGGTAGCGGGGGGATCACAGATACGCAGTATTTT. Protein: CASSVEGSGGITDTQYF.

CDR3 protein: CASSLVFGYTF. CDR3 nucleotide sequence: TGTGCCAGCAGCTTAGTATTTGGCTACACCTTC. The J gene is TRBJ1-2, the V gene TRBV11-2; no firm D call. The CDR3 totals 11 residues. The germline V and J ends were trimmed by 1 base and 7 bases, with 4 bases remaining between them. Germline CDR1 and CDR2: SGHAT and FQNNGV.

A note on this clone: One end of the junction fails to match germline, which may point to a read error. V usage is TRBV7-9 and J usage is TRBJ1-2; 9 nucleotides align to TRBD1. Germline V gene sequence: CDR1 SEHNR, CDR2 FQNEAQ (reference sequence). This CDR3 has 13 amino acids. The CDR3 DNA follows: TGTGCCAGCAGCCCACGACGGGGACAGGGCACTCTTTTC. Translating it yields CASSPRRGQGTLF.

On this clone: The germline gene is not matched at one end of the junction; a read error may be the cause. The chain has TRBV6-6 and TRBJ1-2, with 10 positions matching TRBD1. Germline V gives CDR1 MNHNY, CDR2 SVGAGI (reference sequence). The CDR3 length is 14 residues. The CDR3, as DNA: TGTTCCAGTGAGGGGACAGGGGTTATCTATGGCTACACCTTC. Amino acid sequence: CSSEGTGVIYGYTF.

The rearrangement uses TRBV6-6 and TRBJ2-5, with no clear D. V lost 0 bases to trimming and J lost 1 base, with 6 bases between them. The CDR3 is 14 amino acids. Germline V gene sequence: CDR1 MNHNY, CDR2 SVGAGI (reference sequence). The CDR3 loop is CASSYSPRQETQYF. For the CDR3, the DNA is TGTGCCAGCAGTTACTCACCCCGCCAAGAGACCCAGTACTTC.

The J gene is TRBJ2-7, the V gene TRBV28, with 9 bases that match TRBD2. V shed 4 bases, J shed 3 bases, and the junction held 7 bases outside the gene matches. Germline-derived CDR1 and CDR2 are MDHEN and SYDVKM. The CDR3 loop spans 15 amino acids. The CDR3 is CASSSTGLASYEQYF. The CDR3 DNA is TGTGCCAGCAGTTCGACGGGACTAGCAAGCTACGAGCAGTACTTC.

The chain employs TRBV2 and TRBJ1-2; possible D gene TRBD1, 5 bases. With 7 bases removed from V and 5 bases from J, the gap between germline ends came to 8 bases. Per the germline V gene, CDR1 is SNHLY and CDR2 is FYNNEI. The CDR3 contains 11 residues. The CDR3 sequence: CASTGLYGYTF. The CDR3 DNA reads TGTGCCAGCACGGGACTTTATGGCTACACCTTC.

The CDR3 spells CASSYSSGSLTDTQYF. The CDR3 nucleotides are TGTGCCAGCAGTTACTCTAGCGGGAGCCTCACAGATACGCAGTATTTT. This chain links TRBV27 with TRBJ2-3; 10 bases align to TRBD2. The V segment lost 4 bases and the J segment 2 bases; nucleotides outside the gene matches: 6. CDR3 size: 16 residues. The germline V gene encodes CDR1 MNHEY and CDR2 SMNVEV (reference sequence).

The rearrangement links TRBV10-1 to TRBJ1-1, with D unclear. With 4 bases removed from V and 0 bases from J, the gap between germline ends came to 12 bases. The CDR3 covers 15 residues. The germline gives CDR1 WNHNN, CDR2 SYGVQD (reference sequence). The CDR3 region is CASSGTRVMNTEAFF. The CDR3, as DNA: TGCGCCAGCAGTGGAACAAGGGTGATGAACACTGAAGCTTTCTTT.